This entry features one TCR beta chain sequence. The data belong to a study of T cell changes during pregnancy in multiple sclerosis. This table comes from immunoSEQ multiplex PCR, and its TCRdb copy is limited to in-frame clones, with some not included. The sample has around 71,000 clones, just over 90% seen once. With 4 bases removed from V and 4 bases from J, the gap between germline ends came to 13 bases. The CDR3 is 14 residues long. The germline V gene encodes CDR1 MNHEY and CDR2 SMNVEV (reference sequence). The source is a female donor with multiple sclerosis, enrolled in a pregnancy study. The chain joins TRBV27 to TRBJ1-2, with a tentative D call TRBD1 (5 bases). The sample in question was peripheral blood, obtained after pregnancy. CDR3 sequence (DNA): TGTGCCAGCAGTTGGGGGGGTCCGGGCTATGGCTACACCTTC. It codes for CASSWGGPGYGYTF.